These 32 T cell receptor beta chains were all obtained from the same sample, sequenced in a study of beta chain features in type 1 diabetes. These receptors' targets are unknown. Every isolated RNA sample was fully reverse transcribed, so sequencing captured expressed TCRB transcripts. Here immunoSEQ multiplex PCR was the method, and the copy in TCRdb shows in-frame clones only, minus some. The repertoire holds 300,000 to 350,000 clones, with roughly 12% as singletons. The study's findings and limits: People with Type 1 diabetes carried modestly yet significantly shorter TCRB CDR3s in all four CD4+ subsets.

Input material: naive CD4+ T cells from blood. These receptors were collected from a woman aged 18-35 years with type 1 diabetes.

The J gene is TRBJ2-5, the V gene TRBV7-2, with 9 bases matching TRBD1. Germline trimming cut 5 bases from V and 0 bases from J; bases unmatched to any gene: 4. This CDR3 has 15 residues. Germline V CDR1 and CDR2: SGHTA, FQGNSA. CDR3 protein: CASSPGQGYQETQYF. CDR3 in DNA: TGTGCCAGCAGCCCAGGACAGGGGTACCAAGAGACCCAGTACTTC.

This clone turned up a few times. The rearrangement uses TRBV7-2 and TRBJ2-5; 7 bases are shared with TRBD1. Germline lookup yields CDR1 SGHTA and CDR2 FQGNSA. Unmatched junction bases numbered 10, after V lost 6 bases and J lost 3 bases. CDR3 size: 15 residues. CDR3 in DNA: TGTGCCAGCAGAGCCTCCTGGGACAGCGAAGAGACCCAGTACTTC. Its translation: CASRASWDSEETQYF.

Only a few counts were recorded for this clone. The chain has TRBV19 and TRBJ1-5; the match to TRBD1 covers 8 bases. The CDR3 spans 15 residues. Germline V gene lookup returns CDR1 LNHDA and CDR2 SQIVND (reference sequence). Trimming took 4 bases from V and 6 from J; bases not matched to a gene: 8. The CDR3: CASSTAGGRGQPQHF. As DNA, the CDR3 is TGTGCCAGTAGTACCGCAGGGGGCCGGGGTCAGCCCCAGCATTTT.

This clone was found a few times. This chain joins TRBV15 and TRBJ2-3; the match to TRBD1 covers 12 bases. Germline V CDR1 and CDR2: LNHNV, YYDKDF (reference sequence). Losses at the gene ends were 4 bases for V and 4 bases for J; bases not matched to a gene: 3. CDR3 length equals 15 residues. The CDR3 loop reads CATSKGQGASDTQYF. The CDR3 coding sequence is TGTGCCACCAGCAAGGGACAGGGGGCTTCAGATACGCAGTATTTT.

The chain recombines TRBV2 with TRBJ2-1; TRBD2 is a possible D gene (5 bases). Germline V CDR1 and CDR2: SNHLY, FYNNEI. V lost 6 bases and J lost 14, with 11 bases in between. The CDR3 runs to 10 residues. The CDR3 DNA sequence: TGTGCCAGCAGCGGAACTAGTAAGTTCTTC. Its translation is CASSGTSKFF.

This chain joins TRBV5-4 and TRBJ2-1; TRBD1 matches at 10 bases. CDR1 is SGHNT, CDR2 YYREEE, per germline (reference sequence). The CDR3 is made up of 15 amino acids. Unmatched junction bases numbered 7, after V lost 4 bases and J lost 6 bases. In DNA form, the CDR3 reads TGTGCCAGCAGCAACCGCCGGACAGGGGGCAATGAGCAGTTCTTC. Amino acids: CASSNRRTGGNEQFF.

This clone showed up just a few times. The chain employs TRBV14 and TRBJ2-2, with 10 bases matching TRBD2. In germline, CDR1 is SGHDN, CDR2 FVKESK. Trimming at V came to 3 bases and at J to 5 bases, leaving 3 bases not matched to a gene. This CDR3 spans 15 amino acids. This CDR3 is CASSQSGRATGELFF. The CDR3 region has the DNA TGTGCCAGCAGCCAGAGCGGGAGGGCGACCGGGGAGCTGTTTTTT.

In this sample, this clone turned up a few times. The V and J genes are TRBV28 and TRBJ1-1; 7 nucleotides line up with TRBD1. CDR3 size: 14 residues. Germline assignment: CDR1 MDHEN and CDR2 SYDVKM. V trimming: 4 bases; J trimming: 5 bases; junction bases outside the gene matches: 7. The CDR3 nucleotides read TGTGCCAGCAGTTCCCCAGGGGGATGGACTGAAGCTTTCTTT. This translates into CASSSPGGWTEAFF.

Ten or more counts support this clone. The chain links TRBV29-1 to TRBJ2-1, with D uncertain. The CDR3 length is 11 residues. Germline CDR1 reads SQVTM; CDR2 reads ANQGSEA. The germline V and J ends were trimmed by 6 bases and 9 bases, with 12 bases remaining between them. Here the CDR3 DNA reads TGCAGCGTCGGGTGGAGCAGTGAGCAGTTCTTC. It specifies CSVGWSSEQFF.

This clone has just a few counts. One end of the junction varies from germline; a read error may be responsible. The rearrangement joins TRBV4-3 to TRBJ2-2, with a weak D call TRBD1 (5 bases). Germline V gene lookup returns CDR1 LGHNA and CDR2 YSLEER. The CDR3 totals 15 residues. CDR3 protein: CASSQGTQNTWELFF. The CDR3 coding sequence is TGCGCCAGCAGCCAAGGGACACAGAACACCTGGGAGCTGTTTTTT.

The rearrangement uses TRBV5-5 and TRBJ1-2; D is ambiguous. CDR1 is SGHKS and CDR2 is YYEKEE in the germline V gene (reference sequence). This CDR3 comprises 13 residues. V shed 2 bases and J shed 8 bases, with 13 bases lying between them. The CDR3: CASSFRGYEGYTF. DNA for the CDR3: TGTGCCAGCAGCTTTCGGGGTTACGAGGGCTACACCTTC. Full variable domain (rest looked up from reference TRBV5-5 and TRBJ1-2): DAGVTQSPTHLIKTRGQQVTLRCSPISGHKSVSWYQQVLGQGPQFIFQYYEKEERGRGNFPDRFSARQFPNYSSELNVNALLLGDSALYLCASSFRGYEGYTFGSGTRLTVV.

The genes are TRBV5-1 and TRBJ2-1; 7 bases align to TRBD1. Germline V gene lookup returns CDR1 SGHRS and CDR2 YFSETQ. The CDR3 contains 14 residues. V gave up 3 bases and J gave up 5 bases; unmatched junction bases: 5. The CDR3 is CASSSLGTDNEQFF. The CDR3 coding sequence is TGCGCCAGCAGCTCCTTAGGGACAGACAATGAGCAGTTCTTC.

The sample holds a few counts of this clone. V and J are TRBV2 and TRBJ2-7; D unresolved. Germline values: CDR1 SNHLY, CDR2 FYNNEI. The CDR3 has 13 amino acids. Trimming removed 3 bases at V and 3 bases at J, with 9 bases between. The CDR3 loop reads CASSDTANYEQYF. Written as DNA, the CDR3 is TGTGCCAGCAGTGACACAGCTAACTACGAGCAGTACTTC.

This clone was observed a few times. Different DNA sequences within this sample yield the same CDR3. The CDR3 reads CASSLDTNYGYTF. Written as DNA, the CDR3 is TGTGCCAGCAGCTTGGACACCAACTATGGCTACACCTTC. The V call is TRBV5-6, the J call TRBJ1-2; D is undetermined. The CDR3 consists of 13 residues. From germline, CDR1 is SGHDT and CDR2 YYEEEE. The germline V and J ends were trimmed by 0 bases and 2 bases, with 5 bases remaining between them.

The chain carries TRBV7-9 and TRBJ2-1; 8 nucleotides agree with TRBD2. This CDR3 has 16 amino acids. Germline CDR1 reads SEHNR; CDR2 reads FQNEAQ (reference sequence). With V trimmed by 5 bases and J by 8 bases, 14 bases remained unmatched. CDR3 sequence (DNA): TGTGCCAGCAGCCCCGACCCGGGAGGGAGCGTGGATGAGCAGTTCTTC. It translates to CASSPDPGGSVDEQFF.

This clone occurred a few times. The J gene is TRBJ2-1, the V gene TRBV7-8; TRBD2 aligns across 12 bases. The J segment lost 5 bases and the V segment lost 3 bases, leaving 8 bases of the junction unmatched. Germline V gene sequence: CDR1 SGHVS, CDR2 FQNEAQ. The CDR3 is made up of 17 amino acids. The CDR3 DNA sequence: TGTGCCAGCAGCTTCGGAACTAGCGGGAGGCTCCACAATGAGCAGTTCTTC. Translating gives CASSFGTSGRLHNEQFF.

This clone occurred a few times. This rearrangement joins TRBV5-1 to TRBJ2-5; 7 positions agree with TRBD1. Per the germline V gene, CDR1 is SGHRS and CDR2 is YFSETQ. Trimming took 3 bases from V and 0 from J; bases not matched to a gene: 2. This CDR3 region has 14 residues. The CDR3, as DNA: TGCGCCAGCAGCTACAGGGGCCACCAAGAGACCCAGTACTTC. Its protein product is CASSYRGHQETQYF.

This clone was counted between two and nine times. This sequence joins TRBV5-1 and TRBJ2-7; D gene uncertain. This CDR3 has 14 residues. With 0 bases removed from V and 5 bases from J, the gap between germline ends came to 12 bases. Germline-derived CDR1 and CDR2 are SGHRS and YFSETQ. In nucleotides, the CDR3 is TGCGCCAGCAGCTTGGTATCTTTGCCGGACGAGCAGTACTTC. This encodes CASSLVSLPDEQYF.

The table lists this clone with a few counts. The chain couples TRBV29-1 to TRBJ2-1, with no clear D. Germline CDR1 reads SQVTM; CDR2 reads ANQGSEA. There are 12 residues in the CDR3. V lost 1 base and J 4 bases, leaving 5 bases between the germline ends. The CDR3 bases are TGCAGCGTTGAAGGGCTTTACAATGAGCAGTTCTTC. Residues: CSVEGLYNEQFF.

This rearrangement joins TRBV7-2 to TRBJ2-7, with TRBD1 matching over 8 bases. Per germline, CDR1 SGHTA and CDR2 FQGNSA. J lost 10 bases, V lost 1 base, and 9 bases had no gene match. The CDR3 extends over 14 amino acids. The CDR3 region is CASSLVQGAGEQYF. In DNA, the CDR3 is TGTGCCAGCAGCTTAGTTCAGGGGGCAGGAGAACAGTACTTC.

The chain couples TRBV19 to TRBJ1-3, with TRBD1 matching over 7 bases. The germline CDR1 and CDR2 sequences are LNHDA and SQIVND (reference sequence). V lost 7 bases to trimming and J lost 4 bases; unmatched junction nucleotides: 4. There are 13 residues in the CDR3. The CDR3 region is CASIVTGGNTIYF. For the CDR3, the DNA is TGTGCCAGTATAGTGACAGGGGGAAACACCATATATTTT.

Only a few counts were recorded for this clone. Here the CDR3 reads CATQRGGGQGSTDTQYF. DNA of the CDR3: TGTGCCACTCAAAGGGGTGGGGGACAGGGTAGCACAGATACGCAGTATTTT. The genes are TRBV27 and TRBJ2-3; 9 bases map to TRBD1. Germline V gene lookup returns CDR1 MNHEY and CDR2 SMNVEV (reference sequence). V lost 10 bases to trimming and J lost 0 bases; unmatched junction nucleotides: 14. The CDR3 is 17 amino acids.

V and J are TRBV4-1 and TRBJ1-2; no firm D call. Germline CDR1 and CDR2: MGHRA and YSYEKL. This CDR3 is 13 amino acids long. Trimming took 3 bases from V and 3 from J, leaving 8 bases between them. The CDR3 nucleotides are TGCGCCAGCAGCCAGGCCCGGGACTATGGCTACACCTTC. It translates to CASSQARDYGYTF.

V is TRBV19 and J is TRBJ2-7, with a possible D match to TRBD2 (5 bases). CDR3 length: 16 amino acids. Trimming cost V 3 bases and J 2 bases, with 17 bases left between them. In germline, CDR1 is LNHDA, CDR2 SQIVND (reference sequence). The CDR3 region has the DNA TGTGCCAGTAGTATCGTGTCGGGATCGATTCCCTACGAGCAGTACTTC. It translates to CASSIVSGSIPYEQYF. Filled out from reference TRBV19 and TRBJ2-7, the complete variable domain reads DGGITQSPKYLFRKEGQNVTLSCEQNLNHDAMYWYRQDPGQGLRLIYYSQIVNDFQKGDIAEGYSVSREKKESFPLTVTSAQKNPTAFYLCASSIVSGSIPYEQYFGPGTRLTVT.

The V and J genes are TRBV30 and TRBJ2-5; 9 bases are shared with TRBD2. The CDR3 has 13 residues. CDR1 and CDR2 from the germline V gene are GTSNPN and SVGIG (reference sequence). Trimming at V came to 4 bases and at J to 5 bases, leaving 5 bases not matched to a gene. CDR3 region: CAWTPSGTETQYF. CDR3 bases: TGTGCCTGGACTCCTAGCGGGACGGAGACCCAGTACTTC.

V is TRBV7-9 and J is TRBJ2-7; perhaps TRBD2 as D (5 bases). The CDR3 sequence is 11 residues long. Trimming removed 11 bases at V and 4 bases at J, with 12 bases between. Germline CDR1 is SEHNR and CDR2 is FQNEAQ (reference sequence). DNA for the CDR3: TGTGCCGGGAGTGTTGGGTACGAGCAGTACTTC. The encoded protein is CAGSVGYEQYF.

This clone showed up just a few times. V usage is TRBV25-1 and J usage is TRBJ2-5, with TRBD1 matching over 9 bases. The CDR3 spans 16 residues. Unmatched junction bases numbered 12, after V lost 4 bases and J lost 6 bases. Germline-derived CDR1 and CDR2 are MGHDK and SYGVNS. CDR3 bases: TGTGCCAGCAGTGCACGGACAGGGGCGAAACTCAAGACCCAGTACTTC. This sequence encodes CASSARTGAKLKTQYF.

This clone was observed a few times. Written as DNA, the CDR3 is TGCGCCAGCAGCCAAGTGTCGGGACATAGCGTCTACAATGAGCAGTTCTTC. It codes for CASSQVSGHSVYNEQFF. The J gene is TRBJ2-1, the V gene TRBV4-3, with a possible D match to TRBD1 (6 bases). Between the trimmed V and J ends, which lost 1 base and 3 bases, there was a span of 16 bases. The germline gives CDR1 LGHNA, CDR2 YSLEER. The CDR3 contains 17 residues.

The chain combines TRBV5-1 with TRBJ1-5, with D tentatively TRBD1 (5 bases). The length of the CDR3 is 14 residues. CDR1 SGHRS and CDR2 YFSETQ come from the germline V gene. The V end lost 1 base, the J end lost 5 bases, and 10 bases lay between the germline ends. CDR3 DNA sequence: TGCGCCAGCAGCTTGTCAGGGCCAGATCAGCCCCAGCATTTT. Residues: CASSLSGPDQPQHF.

This clone turned up a few times. The chain is built from TRBV5-1 and TRBJ2-7; D may be TRBD1 (6 bases). The germline gives CDR1 SGHRS, CDR2 YFSETQ. Trimming cost V 4 bases and J 7 bases, with 12 bases left between them. The CDR3 covers 12 residues. The CDR3 is CASSITGQEQYF. The CDR3 DNA follows: TGCGCCAGCAGCATAACAGGGCAGGAGCAGTACTTC.

The CDR3 nucleotides read TGTGCCAGCAGCTTAAATCGGACTAGCGGGAGGGCCCTGTCCTACAATGAGCAGTTCTTC. It encodes CASSLNRTSGRALSYNEQFF. The rearrangement joins TRBV7-3 to TRBJ2-1; 15 bases line up with TRBD2. V trimming: 1 base; J trimming: 1 base; junction bases outside the gene matches: 8. CDR1 SGHTA and CDR2 FQGTGA come from the germline V gene. The CDR3 spans 20 residues. The full variable domain, rest sourced from reference TRBV7-3 and TRBJ2-1, is GAGVSQTPSNKVTEKGKYVELRCDPISGHTALYWYRQSLGQGPEFLIYFQGTGAADDSGLPNDRFFAVRPEGSVSTLKIQRTERGDSAVYLCASSLNRTSGRALSYNEQFFGPGTRLTVL.

In its sample, this clone was seen a few times. This chain joins TRBV5-4 and TRBJ1-4; TRBD1 is a possible D gene (5 bases). Deletions cut 2 bases from V and 8 bases from J, with 10 bases between. Germline V CDR1 and CDR2: SGHNT, YYREEE (reference sequence). There are 13 residues in the CDR3. The CDR3 bases are TGTGCCAGCAGCTTTAAGGGGAACGAAAAACTGTTTTTT. Its protein product is CASSFKGNEKLFF.